The 17 T cell receptor beta chains in this list originate from one sample, sequenced in a study of blood T cell repertoires in COVID-19. Only in-frame clones appear in the TCRdb table, and some are missing; sequencing was by immunoSEQ multiplex PCR. The sample lists about 82,000 clones; over 80% were seen once. Sequencing was performed on peripheral blood. These receptors were taken from a man aged 80 or over with active or convalescent COVID-19.

This clone showed up just once. The V and J genes are TRBV9 and TRBJ2-2; D is unclear. Germline V CDR1 and CDR2: SGDLS, YYNGEE. The V end was cut by 2 bases, the J end by 4 bases, with 3 bases between. The CDR3 is made up of 12 amino acids. CDR3 loop: CASSVLTGELFF. In nucleotides, the CDR3 is TGTGCCAGCAGCGTCCTCACCGGGGAGCTGTTTTTT.

This chain connects TRBV5-4 to TRBJ2-2, with TRBD2 as a possible D gene (6 bases). The CDR3 consists of 14 residues. The V and J ends lost 4 bases and 1 base respectively, with 8 bases between them. Per the germline V gene, CDR1 is SGHNT and CDR2 is YYREEE (reference sequence). CDR3: CASSPGGNTGELFF. DNA of the CDR3: TGTGCCAGCAGCCCCGGGGGGAACACCGGGGAGCTGTTTTTT.

The J gene is TRBJ2-2, the V gene TRBV4-1; possibly TRBD1 for D (6 bases). The CDR3 is made up of 17 amino acids. Trimming left V 6 bases short and J 4 bases short, with 21 bases between. The germline gives CDR1 MGHRA, CDR2 YSYEKL. The CDR3 bases are TGCGCCAGCAGTTCGATCCACGGGACATCACCCACCGGGGAGCTGTTTTTT. Residues: CASSSIHGTSPTGELFF.

This clone has a handful of counts. The V and J genes are TRBV5-1 and TRBJ1-5, with no clear D. Trimming left V 0 bases short and J 0 bases short, with 4 bases between. Germline assignment: CDR1 SGHRS and CDR2 YFSETQ. The CDR3 runs to 14 residues. CDR3 sequence: CASSLGGSNQPQHF. The CDR3 DNA follows: TGCGCCAGCAGCTTGGGCGGTAGCAATCAGCCCCAGCATTTT.

The DNA of the CDR3 is TGTGCCAGCTCAACAAAGTGGGCCAAAAACATTCAGTACTTC. Encoded protein: CASSTKWAKNIQYF. The V call is TRBV18, the J call TRBJ2-4; D not resolved. The CDR3 loop spans 14 amino acids. Germline CDR1 KGHSH, CDR2 LQKENI. V was pared by 5 bases and J by 1 base, with 9 bases between.

Written as DNA, the CDR3 is TGTGCCACCAGTGAAATATTGTCCTACGAGCAGTACGTC. Its protein product is CATSEILSYEQYV. The chain employs TRBV24-1 and TRBJ2-7; the D is unclear. Germline V gives CDR1 KGHDR, CDR2 SFDVKD. Trimming shortened V by 4 bases and J by 1 base, and 7 bases separated the two germline ends. The CDR3 has 13 residues.

This chain links TRBV6-5 with TRBJ2-7; D possibly corresponds to TRBD2 (5 bases). Germline CDR1 MNHEY, CDR2 SVGAGI. This CDR3 spans 12 amino acids. The V end lost 8 bases, the J end lost 2 bases, and 10 bases lay between the germline ends. CDR3 amino acids: CASGKEAYEQYV. DNA for the CDR3: TGTGCCAGCGGAAAGGAGGCCTACGAGCAGTACGTC.

The chain uses TRBV21-1 and TRBJ2-1; TRBD1 reflects the table's D call only, with no check against the DNA. TRBV21-1 is given as a pseudogene. This CDR3 is 17 amino acids long. CDR3 sequence: CASSRTDRERPYNEQFF. CDR3 DNA sequence: TGTGCCAGCAGCAGGACAGACAGGGAGAGACCCTACAATGAGCAGTTCTTC.

The V call is TRBV28, the J call TRBJ2-1, with 9 bases aligning to TRBD2. This CDR3 contains 18 residues. CDR1 and CDR2 from the germline V gene are MDHEN and SYDVKM. J gave up 8 bases and V 4 bases, and 18 bases lay outside the gene matches. The CDR3 DNA reads TGTGCCAGCAGTTCAAGAGGACGAGCGGGGGGACTTATGTATGAGCAGTTCTTC. This gives the protein CASSSRGRAGGLMYEQFF.

This clone showed up just a few times. This chain connects TRBV2 to TRBJ2-7; 7 nucleotides line up with TRBD1. CDR1 and CDR2 (germline): SNHLY, FYNNEI. The V gene end was trimmed by 4 bases and the J gene end by 3 bases; junction bases not matched to a gene: 6. This CDR3 is 14 amino acids long. Here the CDR3 reads CASSAGTEVYEQYV. As DNA, the CDR3 is TGTGCCAGCAGTGCCGGGACAGAAGTCTACGAGCAGTACGTC.

This clone was detected once. The chain couples TRBV2 to TRBJ2-3; possibly TRBD2 for D (6 bases). Trimming left V 3 bases short and J 8 bases short, with 12 bases between. The germline gives CDR1 SNHLY, CDR2 FYNNEI. This CDR3 is 13 amino acids long. CDR3 nucleotide sequence: TGTGCCAGCAGTGAGGGCCCGGGGGTTACGCAGTATTTT. Translating it yields CASSEGPGVTQYF.

This chain joins TRBV5-1 and TRBJ2-7; tentative D call: TRBD1 (6 bases). CDR3 length: 14 amino acids. V shed 4 bases and J shed 2 bases, with 13 bases lying between them. Germline loops: CDR1 SGHRS, CDR2 YFSETQ. The CDR3 loop reads CASSPTGYTYEQYV. As DNA, the CDR3 is TGCGCCAGCAGCCCCACAGGGTACACCTACGAGCAGTACGTC.

This clone showed up just a few times. V usage is TRBV28 and J usage is TRBJ2-3; TRBD2 matches at 10 bases. CDR3 length equals 15 residues. In germline, CDR1 is MDHEN, CDR2 SYDVKM. The V and J ends lost 6 bases and 2 bases, in that order; junction bases with no gene match: 5. Here the CDR3 reads CASSLAGEITDTQYF. The CDR3, as DNA: TGTGCCAGCAGCCTAGCGGGAGAGATCACAGATACGCAGTATTTT.

The chain has TRBV15 and TRBJ2-5; 13 positions agree with TRBD2. The germline gives CDR1 LNHNV, CDR2 YYDKDF (reference sequence). Trimming cost V 0 bases and J 5 bases; bases outside gene matches: 9. The CDR3 has 18 amino acids. The CDR3 bases are TGTGCCACCAGCAGAGATCTAAGGACTAGCGGGAGATGGGAGACCCAGTACTTC. Translated, it gives CATSRDLRTSGRWETQYF.

The V and J genes are TRBV10-3 and TRBJ1-1; TRBD1 matches 7 bases. CDR3 length equals 13 residues. After removal of 7 bases from V and 3 bases from J, the junction contained 5 bases not matched to a gene. In germline, CDR1 is ENHRY, CDR2 SYGVKD. The CDR3 nucleotides are TGTGCCATCACTGACAGGGAGGACACTGAAGCTTTCTTT. Amino acids: CAITDREDTEAFF.

This clone appeared a single time. V usage is TRBV10-3 and J usage is TRBJ2-5, with 8 bases that match TRBD2. The CDR3 loop spans 16 amino acids. V dropped 2 bases and J dropped 4; count of bases not matched to a gene: 9. Germline V gene lookup returns CDR1 ENHRY and CDR2 SYGVKD. In nucleotides, the CDR3 is TGTGCCATCAGTGAGCCGGGGGGGGAGAAGGCAGAGACCCAGTACTTC. Protein sequence: CAISEPGGEKAETQYF.

The chain links TRBV29-1 to TRBJ2-3; 8 positions agree with TRBD1. There are 10 residues in the CDR3. The germline V gene encodes CDR1 SQVTM and CDR2 ANQGSEA. Trimming took 7 bases from V and 9 from J; bases not matched to a gene: 3. The CDR3 DNA sequence: TGCAGCGGTGGGACAGGCACGCAGTATTTT. It encodes CSGGTGTQYF.